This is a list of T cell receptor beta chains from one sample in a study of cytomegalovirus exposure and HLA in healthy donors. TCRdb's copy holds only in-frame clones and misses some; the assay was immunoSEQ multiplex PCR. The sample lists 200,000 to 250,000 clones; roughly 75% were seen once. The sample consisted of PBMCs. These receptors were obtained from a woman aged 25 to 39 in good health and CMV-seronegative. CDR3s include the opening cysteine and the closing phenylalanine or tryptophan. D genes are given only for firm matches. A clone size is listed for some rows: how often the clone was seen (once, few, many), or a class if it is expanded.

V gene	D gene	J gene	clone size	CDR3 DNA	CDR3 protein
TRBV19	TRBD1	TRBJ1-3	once	TGTGCCAGTAGTTCGACAGGGGACTCTGGAAACACCATATATTTT	CASSSTGDSGNTIYF
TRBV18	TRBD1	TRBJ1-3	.	TGTGCCAGCTCACCACTCGGACAGGGGGCTGGAAACACCATATATTTT	CASSPLGQGAGNTIYF
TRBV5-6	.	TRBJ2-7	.	TGTGCCAGCAGCTTGTGGCGCTCCCGGGACAACTACGAGCAGTACTTC	CASSLWRSRDNYEQYF
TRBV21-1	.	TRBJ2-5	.	TGTGCCAGCAGCAAAAAAACCCGGGTCCCATTCGTTGAGACCCAGTACTTC	CASSKKTRVPFVETQYF
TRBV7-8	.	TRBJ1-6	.	TGTGCCAGCAGCTTAGACGGGGATTCACCCCTCCACTTT	CASSLDGDSPLHF
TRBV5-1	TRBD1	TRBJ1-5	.	TGCGCCAGTCATTCTCCGGGACAGGGGGATCAGCCCCAGCATTTT	CASHSPGQGDQPQHF
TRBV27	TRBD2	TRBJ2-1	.	TGTGCCAGCAGCCCGCTAGCGGGAGAGTACAATGAGCAGTTCTTC	CASSPLAGEYNEQFF
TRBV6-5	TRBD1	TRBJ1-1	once	TGTGCCAGCAGCAAAGTACAGGGGGCGGCCGAAGCTTTCTTT	CASSKVQGAAEAFF
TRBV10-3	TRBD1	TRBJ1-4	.	TGTGCCATCAGTGAAGGGACAGGGAAGGAAAAACTGTTTTTT	CAISEGTGKEKLFF
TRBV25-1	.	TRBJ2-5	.	TGTGCCAGCAGTGAATGGGCAGAGGGAGAGACCCAGTACTTC	CASSEWAEGETQYF
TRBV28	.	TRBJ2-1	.	TGTGCCAGCAGCCCTGAGGCAGGGGATTCCATTCCTGAGCAGTTCTTC	CASSPEAGDSIPEQFF